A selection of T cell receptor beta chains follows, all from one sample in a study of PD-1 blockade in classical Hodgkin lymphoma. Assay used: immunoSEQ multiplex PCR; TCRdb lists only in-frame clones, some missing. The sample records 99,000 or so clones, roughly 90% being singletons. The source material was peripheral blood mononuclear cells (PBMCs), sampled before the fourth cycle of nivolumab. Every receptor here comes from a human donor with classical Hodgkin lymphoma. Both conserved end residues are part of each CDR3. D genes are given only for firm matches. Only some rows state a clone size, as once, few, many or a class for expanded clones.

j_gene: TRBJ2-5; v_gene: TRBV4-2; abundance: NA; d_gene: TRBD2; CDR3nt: TGTGCCAGCAGCCTGGGACTAGCGGGAGGTGAGACCCAGTACTTC; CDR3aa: CASSLGLAGGETQYF
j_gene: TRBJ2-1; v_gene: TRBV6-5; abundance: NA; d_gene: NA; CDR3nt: TGTGCCAGCAGTTACCTTAGGGGGAGTTCCTACAATGAGCAGTTCTTC; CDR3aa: CASSYLRGSSYNEQFF
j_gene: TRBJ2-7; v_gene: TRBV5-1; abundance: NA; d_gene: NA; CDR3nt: TGCGCCAGCAGCTTAGACACCGGCCTCCGTGGACACGAGCAGTACTTC; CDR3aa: CASSLDTGLRGHEQYF
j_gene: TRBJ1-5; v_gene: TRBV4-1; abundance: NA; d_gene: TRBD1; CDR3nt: TGCGCCAGCAGCCGGGACAGGGATAGCAATCAGCCCCAGCATTTT; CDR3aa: CASSRDRDSNQPQHF
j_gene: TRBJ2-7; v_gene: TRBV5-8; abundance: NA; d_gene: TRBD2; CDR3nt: TGTGCCAGCAGCGGGGACGGGGGGGTCTACGAGCAGTACTTC; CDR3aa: CASSGDGGVYEQYF
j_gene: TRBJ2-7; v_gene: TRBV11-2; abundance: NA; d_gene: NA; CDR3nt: TGTGCCAGCACCATGGGACACCCTAACTACGAGCAGTACTTC; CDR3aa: CASTMGHPNYEQYF
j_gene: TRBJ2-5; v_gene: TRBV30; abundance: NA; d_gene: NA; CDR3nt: TGTGCCCGCACCCGGAAGAGTGGAGAGACCCAGTACTTC; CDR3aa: CARTRKSGETQYF
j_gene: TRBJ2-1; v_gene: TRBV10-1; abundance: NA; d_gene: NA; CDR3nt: TGCGCCAGCAGTGAGGTGGGAGCCTACAATGAGCAGTTCTTC; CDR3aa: CASSEVGAYNEQFF
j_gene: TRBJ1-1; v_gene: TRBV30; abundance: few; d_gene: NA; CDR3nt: TGTGCCTGGAGTCCTATCCAAGGGGACACTGAAGCTTTCTTT; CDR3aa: CAWSPIQGDTEAFF
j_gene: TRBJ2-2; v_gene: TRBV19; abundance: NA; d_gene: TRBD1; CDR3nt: TGTGCCAGTAGTATTGGGACAGGGGTCACCGGGGAGCTGTTTTTT; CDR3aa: CASSIGTGVTGELFF
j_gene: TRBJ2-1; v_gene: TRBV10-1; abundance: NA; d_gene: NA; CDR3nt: TGCGCCAGCAGTACTAGCTGGGCCAATGAGCAGTTCTTC; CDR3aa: CASSTSWANEQFF
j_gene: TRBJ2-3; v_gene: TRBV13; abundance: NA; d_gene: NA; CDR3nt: TGTGCCAGCAGCTCGACAGGCGTTGGCACAGATACGCAGTATTTT; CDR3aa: CASSSTGVGTDTQYF
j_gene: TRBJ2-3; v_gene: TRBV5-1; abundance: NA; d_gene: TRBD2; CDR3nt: TGCGCCAGCAGCTTGCTCCTAGCGGGAGTTGGGACAGATACGCAGTATTTT; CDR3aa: CASSLLLAGVGTDTQYF
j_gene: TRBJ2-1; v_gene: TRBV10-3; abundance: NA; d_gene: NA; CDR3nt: TGTGCCATCAGTACCGGGACGTATGAGCAGTTCTTC; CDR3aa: CAISTGTYEQFF
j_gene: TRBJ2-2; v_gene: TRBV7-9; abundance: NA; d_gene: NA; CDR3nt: TGTGCCAGCAGCTCCCCGGTAACCGCGAACACCGGGGAGCTGTTTTTT; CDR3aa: CASSSPVTANTGELFF
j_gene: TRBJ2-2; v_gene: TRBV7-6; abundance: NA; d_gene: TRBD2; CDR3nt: TGTGCCAGCAGCTACGGGACTAGCGGGAGAGCCGGGGAGCTGTTTTTT; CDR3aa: CASSYGTSGRAGELFF
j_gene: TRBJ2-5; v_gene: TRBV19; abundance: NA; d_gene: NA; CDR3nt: TGTGCCAGTAGTATTGGGGGAAGGGGGGAGACCCAGTACTTC; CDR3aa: CASSIGGRGETQYF
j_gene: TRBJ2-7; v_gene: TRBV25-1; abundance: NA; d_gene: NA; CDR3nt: TGTGCCAGCAGTAGAGGGGGAGGCTACGAGCAGTACTTC; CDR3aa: CASSRGGGYEQYF
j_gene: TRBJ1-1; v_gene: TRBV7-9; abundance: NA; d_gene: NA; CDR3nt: TGTGCCAGCAGCCCGGCGGGGAACACTGAAGCTTTCTTT; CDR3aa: CASSPAGNTEAFF
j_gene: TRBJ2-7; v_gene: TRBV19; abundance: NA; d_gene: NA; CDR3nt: TGTGCCAGTAGTGCCTCATCACAGGGATACGAGCAGTACTTC; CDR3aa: CASSASSQGYEQYF
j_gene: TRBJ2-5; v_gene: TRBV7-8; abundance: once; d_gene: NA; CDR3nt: TGTGCCAGCAGTTATCAAGAGACCCAGTACTTC; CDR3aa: CASSYQETQYF
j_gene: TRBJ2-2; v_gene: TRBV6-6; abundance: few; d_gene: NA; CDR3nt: TGTGCCAGCAGTTACTCATTCTCCGGGGAGCTGTTTTTT; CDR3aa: CASSYSFSGELFF
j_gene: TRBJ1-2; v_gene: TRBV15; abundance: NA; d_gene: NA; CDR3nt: TGTGCCACCAGCAGAGGAGGGGACTATGGCTACACCTTC; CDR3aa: CATSRGGDYGYTF
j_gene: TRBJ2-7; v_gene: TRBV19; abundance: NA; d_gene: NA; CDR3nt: TGTGCCAGTAGTATAGAACACCTCAACCCCTACGAGCAGTACTTC; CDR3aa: CASSIEHLNPYEQYF
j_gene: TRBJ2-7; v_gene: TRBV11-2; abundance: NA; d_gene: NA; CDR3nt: TGTGCCAGCAGCTCGCCGGGGTCAGTTCAATCCTACGAGCAGTACTTC; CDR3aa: CASSSPGSVQSYEQYF
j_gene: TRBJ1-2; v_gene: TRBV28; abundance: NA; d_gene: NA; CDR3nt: TGTGCCAGCAGGGGGACCGACGCCCTCTATGGCTACACCTTC; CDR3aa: CASRGTDALYGYTF
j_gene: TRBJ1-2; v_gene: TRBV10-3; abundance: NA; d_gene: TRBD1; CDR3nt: TGTGCCATCAGGACAGACCCGGGACAGGGAGCCTTGAACTATGGCTACACCTTC; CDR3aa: CAIRTDPGQGALNYGYTF
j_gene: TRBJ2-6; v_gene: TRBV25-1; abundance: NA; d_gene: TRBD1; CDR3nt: TGTGCCAGCAGAGCGCGGACAGGGGGCATGTCTGGGGCCAACGTCCTGACTTTC; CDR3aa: CASRARTGGMSGANVLTF
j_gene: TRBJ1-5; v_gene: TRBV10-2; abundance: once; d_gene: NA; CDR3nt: TGCGCCAGCAGTGACGAAATCAATCAGCCCCAGCATTTT; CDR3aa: CASSDEINQPQHF
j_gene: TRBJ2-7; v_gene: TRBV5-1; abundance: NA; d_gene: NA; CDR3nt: TGCGCCAGCAGCTTGGATTCCGCGAGGAGGGAATACGAGCAGTACTTC; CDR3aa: CASSLDSARREYEQYF
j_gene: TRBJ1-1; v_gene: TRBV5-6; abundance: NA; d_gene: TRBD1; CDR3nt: TGTGCCAGCAGCTTGGGGACAGGGTTGGTGACTGAAGCTTTCTTT; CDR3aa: CASSLGTGLVTEAFF
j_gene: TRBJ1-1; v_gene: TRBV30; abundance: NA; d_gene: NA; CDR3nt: TGTGCCTGGAGTCGTCAAGGACGTATTTCTGAAGCTTTCTTT; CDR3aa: CAWSRQGRISEAFF
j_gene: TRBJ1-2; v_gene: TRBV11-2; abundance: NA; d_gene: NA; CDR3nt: TGTGCCAGCACCGTCCCGGGGTTAATTTATGGCTACACCTTC; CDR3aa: CASTVPGLIYGYTF
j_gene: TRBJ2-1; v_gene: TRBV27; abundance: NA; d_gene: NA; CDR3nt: TGTGCCAGCAGTTCCCCGATAGGAGCTTGGAATGAGCAGTTCTTC; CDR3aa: CASSSPIGAWNEQFF
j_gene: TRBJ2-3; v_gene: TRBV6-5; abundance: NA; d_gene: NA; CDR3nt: TGTGCCAGCAGTTACCGACTAGGGGTGGCAGATACGCAGTATTTT; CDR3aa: CASSYRLGVADTQYF
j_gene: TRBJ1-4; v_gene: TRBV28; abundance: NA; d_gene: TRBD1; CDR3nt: TGTGCCAGCAGTTTATATGGGACAGCAACTAATGAAAAACTGTTTTTT; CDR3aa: CASSLYGTATNEKLFF
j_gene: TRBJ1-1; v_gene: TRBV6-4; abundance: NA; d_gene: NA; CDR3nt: TGTGCCAGCAGTGAAAATGGGGGGACTGAAGCTTTCTTT; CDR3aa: CASSENGGTEAFF
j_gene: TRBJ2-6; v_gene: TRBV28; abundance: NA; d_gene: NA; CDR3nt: TGTGCCAGCAGCTTGACAGTCTCTGGGGCCAACGTCCTGACTTTC; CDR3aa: CASSLTVSGANVLTF
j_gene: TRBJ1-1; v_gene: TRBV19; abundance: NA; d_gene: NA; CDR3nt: TGTGCCAGTAGTATTCGGGGGAACACTGAAGCTTTCTTT; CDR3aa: CASSIRGNTEAFF
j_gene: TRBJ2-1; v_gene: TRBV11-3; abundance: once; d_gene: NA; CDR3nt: TGTGCCAGCAGCTTAGAAAGCGGCCCCTACAATGAGCAGTTCTTC; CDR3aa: CASSLESGPYNEQFF
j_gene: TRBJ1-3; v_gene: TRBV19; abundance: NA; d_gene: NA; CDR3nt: TGTGCCAGTAGTACCACCCGACGGACCTCTGGAAACACCATATATTTT; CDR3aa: CASSTTRRTSGNTIYF
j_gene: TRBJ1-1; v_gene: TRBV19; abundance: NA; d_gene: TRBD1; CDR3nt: TGTGCCAGTAGTACGACAGGGGTTAGGACTGAAGCTTTCTTT; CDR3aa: CASSTTGVRTEAFF
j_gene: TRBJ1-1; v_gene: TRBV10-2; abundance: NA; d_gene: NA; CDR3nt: TGTGCCAGCAGTGAAAGCGCCTACAGGGCTGAAGCTTTCTTT; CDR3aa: CASSESAYRAEAFF
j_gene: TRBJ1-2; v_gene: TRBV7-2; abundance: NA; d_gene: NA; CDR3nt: TGTGCCAGCAGCCCCGACTTCCGGGTCGGGGTGCGGGGCTATGGCTACACCTTC; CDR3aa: CASSPDFRVGVRGYGYTF
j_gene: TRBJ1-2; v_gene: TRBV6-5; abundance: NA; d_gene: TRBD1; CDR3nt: TGTGCCAGCAGGGATGGGACAGACTATGGCTACACCTTC; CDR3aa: CASRDGTDYGYTF
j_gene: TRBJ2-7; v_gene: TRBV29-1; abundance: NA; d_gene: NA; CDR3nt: TGCAGCGTTGAAGATCCGCCAGGGATCGAGCAGTACTTC; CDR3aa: CSVEDPPGIEQYF
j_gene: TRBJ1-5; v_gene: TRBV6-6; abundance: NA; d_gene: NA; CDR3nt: TGTGCCAGCACCGACAGTCTTAGAGGTAGTCAGCCCCAGCATTTT; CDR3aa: CASTDSLRGSQPQHF
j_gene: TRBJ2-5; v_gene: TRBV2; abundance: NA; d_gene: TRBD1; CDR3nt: TGTGCCAGCAGTGGAGACAGGGTGGAGGAGACCCAGTACTTC; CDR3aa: CASSGDRVEETQYF
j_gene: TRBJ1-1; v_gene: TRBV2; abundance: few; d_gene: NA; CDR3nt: TGTGCCAGCAGGGATAGACAGCCGGCTCATGAAGCTTTCTTT; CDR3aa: CASRDRQPAHEAFF
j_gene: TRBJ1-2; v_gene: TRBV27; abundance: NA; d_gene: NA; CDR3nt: TGTGCCAGCAGTGCCCTTCTACGGGGGGATTATGGCTACACCTTC; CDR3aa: CASSALLRGDYGYTF
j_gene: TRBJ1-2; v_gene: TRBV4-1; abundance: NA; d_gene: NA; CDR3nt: TGCGCCAGCAGCCTGGCCGACAGAGGCTATGGCTACACCTTC; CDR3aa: CASSLADRGYGYTF
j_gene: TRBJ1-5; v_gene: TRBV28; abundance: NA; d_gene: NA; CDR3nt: TGTGCCAGCAGTTTTGGAGCCGATCAGCCCCAGCATTTT; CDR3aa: CASSFGADQPQHF
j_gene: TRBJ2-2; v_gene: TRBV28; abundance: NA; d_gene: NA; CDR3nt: TGTGCCAGCAGTTTACACCAGGCCCCTAACACCGGGGAGCTGTTTTTT; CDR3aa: CASSLHQAPNTGELFF
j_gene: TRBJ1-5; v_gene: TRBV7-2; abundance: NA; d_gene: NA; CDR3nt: TGTGCCAGCAGCCCCCGGGCGGGGTTCAATCAGCCCCAGCATTTT; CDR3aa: CASSPRAGFNQPQHF
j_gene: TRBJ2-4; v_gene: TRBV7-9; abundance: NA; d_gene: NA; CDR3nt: TGTGCCAGCAGCATGGACCTAGCCAAAAACATTCAGTACTTC; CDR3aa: CASSMDLAKNIQYF
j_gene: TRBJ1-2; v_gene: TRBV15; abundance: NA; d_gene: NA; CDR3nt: TGTGCCACCAGCAGCCAGAACAGGAGAGCCTATGGCTACACCTTC; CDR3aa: CATSSQNRRAYGYTF
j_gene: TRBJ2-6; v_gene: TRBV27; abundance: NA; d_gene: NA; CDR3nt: TGTGCCAGCAGTTTCTCCCTAGGAGGGGGGGCCCCCCTCTCCTCTGGGGCCAACGTCCTGACTTTC; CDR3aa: CASSFSLGGGAPLSSGANVLTF
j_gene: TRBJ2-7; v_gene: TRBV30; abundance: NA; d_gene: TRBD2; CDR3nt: TGTGCCTGGAATCTAGCGGGAGGGCCTTACGAGCAGTACTTC; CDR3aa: CAWNLAGGPYEQYF
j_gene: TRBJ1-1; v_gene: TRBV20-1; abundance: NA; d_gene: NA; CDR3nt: TGCAGTGCTAGAGACTGGGTCGGAGCTTTCTTT; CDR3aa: CSARDWVGAFF